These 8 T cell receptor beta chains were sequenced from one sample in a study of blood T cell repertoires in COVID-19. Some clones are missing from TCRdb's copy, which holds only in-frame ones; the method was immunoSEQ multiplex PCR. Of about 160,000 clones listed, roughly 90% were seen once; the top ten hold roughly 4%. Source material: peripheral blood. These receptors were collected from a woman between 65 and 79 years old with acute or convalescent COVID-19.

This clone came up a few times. For the CDR3, the DNA is TGTGCCAGTAGTATAGACCTCGGGACAGATCGGTACTTC. Amino acid sequence: CASSIDLGTDRYF. The V and J genes are TRBV19 and TRBJ2-7; TRBD1 matches at 7 bases. Germline V CDR1 and CDR2: LNHDA, SQIVND (reference sequence). This CDR3 has 13 amino acids. V shed 0 bases, J shed 12 bases, and the junction held 8 bases outside the gene matches.

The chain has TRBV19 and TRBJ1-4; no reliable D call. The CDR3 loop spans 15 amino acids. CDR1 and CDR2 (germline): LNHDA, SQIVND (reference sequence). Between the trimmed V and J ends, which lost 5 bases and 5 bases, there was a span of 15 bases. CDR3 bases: TGTGCCAGTAGTTTATACAGAGAGGGAAATGAAAAACTGTTTTTT. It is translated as CASSLYREGNEKLFF.

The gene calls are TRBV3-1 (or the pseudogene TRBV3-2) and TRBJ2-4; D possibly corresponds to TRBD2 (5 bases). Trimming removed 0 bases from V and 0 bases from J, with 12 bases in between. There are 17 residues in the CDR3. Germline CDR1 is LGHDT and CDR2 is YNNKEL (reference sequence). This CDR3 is CASSQEWASSAKNIQYF. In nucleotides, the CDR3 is TGTGCCAGCAGCCAAGAGTGGGCTAGCTCAGCCAAAAACATTCAGTACTTC.

The CDR3 DNA reads TGTGCCAGCACTAACAACCCGGGACAGCGTAATTCACCCCTCCACTTT. Its translation is CASTNNPGQRNSPLHF. This chain connects TRBV2 to TRBJ1-6, with 7 bases aligning to TRBD1. The V segment lost 7 bases and the J segment 6 bases; nucleotides outside the gene matches: 12. The CDR3 is 16 residues long. Germline values: CDR1 SNHLY, CDR2 FYNNEI.

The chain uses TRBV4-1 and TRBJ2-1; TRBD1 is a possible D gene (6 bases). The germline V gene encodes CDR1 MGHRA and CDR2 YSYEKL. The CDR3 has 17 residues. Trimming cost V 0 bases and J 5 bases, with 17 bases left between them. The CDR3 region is CASSQDRGRGSDNEQFF. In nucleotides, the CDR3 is TGCGCCAGCAGCCAAGATCGGGGCAGGGGATCCGACAATGAGCAGTTCTTC.

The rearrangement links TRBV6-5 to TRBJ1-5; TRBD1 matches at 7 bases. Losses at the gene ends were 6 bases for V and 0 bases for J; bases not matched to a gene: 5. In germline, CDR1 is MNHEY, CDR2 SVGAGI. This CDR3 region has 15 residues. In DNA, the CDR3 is TGTGCCAGCAGCCCCGACAGGGTTAGCAATCAGCCCCAGCATTTT. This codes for CASSPDRVSNQPQHF.

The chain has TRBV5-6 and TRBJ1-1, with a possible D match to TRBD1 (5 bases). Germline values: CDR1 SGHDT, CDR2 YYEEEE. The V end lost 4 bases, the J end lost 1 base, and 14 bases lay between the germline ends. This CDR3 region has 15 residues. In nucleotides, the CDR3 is TGTGCCAGCAGCCCCCCTCGCGGGGGGAACACTGAAGCTTTCTTT. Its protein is CASSPPRGGNTEAFF.

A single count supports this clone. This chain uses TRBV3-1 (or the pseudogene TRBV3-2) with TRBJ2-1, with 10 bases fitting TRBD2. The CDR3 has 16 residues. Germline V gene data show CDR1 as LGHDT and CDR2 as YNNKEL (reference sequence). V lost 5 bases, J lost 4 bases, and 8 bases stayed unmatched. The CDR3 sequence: CASSSPRTSGYNEQFF. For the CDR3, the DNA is TGTGCCAGCAGCAGTCCCAGGACTAGCGGATACAATGAGCAGTTCTTC.